These 14 T cell receptor beta chains share one sample of origin, sequenced in a study of blood T cell repertoires in COVID-19. Sequenced by immunoSEQ multiplex PCR; TCRdb stores in-frame clones only, minus some. The sample lists fewer than 300,000 clones; approximately 83% were seen once. Sequencing used PBMCs or T cells enriched from blood (not recorded which). The source of these receptors is a woman aged 25 to 39 who had recovered from COVID-19.

The rearrangement links TRBV2 to TRBJ2-1, with 11 bases fitting TRBD2. Trimming at V came to 8 bases and at J to 6 bases, leaving 6 bases not matched to a gene. Germline V gene data show CDR1 as SNHLY and CDR2 as FYNNEI. The CDR3 totals 14 residues. The CDR3 spells CASLSGRALNEQFF. CDR3 in DNA: TGTGCCAGCCTTAGCGGGAGGGCCCTCAATGAGCAGTTCTTC.

The V call is TRBV21-1, the J call TRBJ2-1; the table gives TRBD2 as D, unverified against the DNA. TRBV21-1 is listed as a pseudogene. CDR3 size: 15 residues. As DNA, the CDR3 is TGTGCCAGCAGCGACCGGGGGACTGCAAGCAATGAGCAGTTCTTC. It codes for CASSDRGTASNEQFF.

This clone was observed a single time. The rearrangement links TRBV27 to TRBJ1-6; D possibly corresponds to TRBD1 (6 bases). V was cut by 4 bases and J by 3 bases, with 19 bases left in between. The V gene's germline CDR1 is MNHEY and CDR2 SMNVEV (reference sequence). The length of the CDR3 is 18 residues. In DNA, the CDR3 is TGTGCCAGCAGTTCACAGGGATCATCGCCCCGCTATAATTCACCCCTCCACTTT. It is translated as CASSSQGSSPRYNSPLHF.

This clone was counted once. The chain links TRBV30 to TRBJ2-2; D may be TRBD1 (7 bases). The CDR3 totals 14 residues. Germline CDR1 GTSNPN, CDR2 SVGIG (reference sequence). V shed 4 bases and J shed 3 bases, with 12 bases lying between them. Here the CDR3 DNA reads TGTGCCTGGACCAGGGGGGAATACACCGGGGAGCTGTTTTTT. It codes for CAWTRGEYTGELFF.

The gene calls are TRBV5-4 and TRBJ2-2; D gene ambiguous. The germline gives CDR1 SGHNT, CDR2 YYREEE (reference sequence). This CDR3 contains 12 residues. CDR3 loop: CGILTNTGELFF. CDR3 nucleotide sequence: TGTGGCATTCTAACGAACACCGGGGAGCTGTTTTTT.

The chain uses TRBV18 and TRBJ1-1; 8 bases fit TRBD1. The length of the CDR3 is 11 residues. Losses at the gene ends were 3 bases for V and 10 bases for J; bases not matched to a gene: 1. Looked up from germline, CDR1 is KGHSH and CDR2 is LQKENI. The chain's CDR3 is CASSPDRGAFF. CDR3 bases: TGTGCCAGCTCACCCGACAGGGGAGCTTTCTTT.

The chain employs TRBV28 and TRBJ2-7; 7 bases match TRBD1. From germline, CDR1 is MDHEN and CDR2 SYDVKM. V lost 10 bases and J lost 6; bases outside the gene matches: 9. The CDR3 extends over 12 amino acids. The CDR3: CANKGQVGEQYF. In DNA, the CDR3 is TGTGCCAATAAAGGACAGGTTGGCGAGCAGTACTTC.

The chain combines TRBV27 with TRBJ2-1; the match to TRBD2 covers 7 bases. Germline trimming cut 5 bases from V and 0 bases from J; bases unmatched to any gene: 7. The CDR3 is 16 amino acids. Germline CDR1 reads MNHEY; CDR2 reads SMNVEV (reference sequence). This chain's CDR3 is CASSVLVAGSYNEQFF. The CDR3 DNA follows: TGTGCCAGCAGTGTACTAGTAGCGGGCTCCTACAATGAGCAGTTCTTC.

The CDR3 nucleotides read TGTGCCTGGAGTGACGGGACAGGGGCGAACACCATATATTTT. It is translated as CAWSDGTGANTIYF. This sequence joins TRBV30 and TRBJ1-3; 10 positions match TRBD1. The length of the CDR3 is 14 residues. The V segment lost 1 base and the J segment 7 bases; nucleotides outside the gene matches: 4. The V gene's germline CDR1 is GTSNPN and CDR2 SVGIG (reference sequence).

The chain links TRBV7-8 to TRBJ2-3; 9 positions agree with TRBD1. The CDR3 loop spans 12 amino acids. Germline trimming cut 5 bases from V and 14 bases from J; bases unmatched to any gene: 8. Germline V gene lookup returns CDR1 SGHVS and CDR2 FQNEAQ. For the CDR3, the DNA is TGTGCCAGCAGCCTCCCCGGGACAGGGTGGTATTTT. Translation gives CASSLPGTGWYF.

This clone was seen more than once but under ten times. V is TRBV2 and J is TRBJ1-5; D is unresolved. V dropped 6 bases and J dropped 4 bases, with 10 bases sitting between them. Germline CDR1 and CDR2: SNHLY and FYNNEI. CDR3 length equals 13 residues. As DNA, the CDR3 is TGTGCCAGCAGGCCCGCGGAGAATCAGCCCCAGCATTTT. Its translation: CASRPAENQPQHF. Full variable domain (missing parts from reference TRBV2 and TRBJ1-5): EPEVTQTPSHQVTQMGQEVILRCVPISNHLYFYWYRQILGQKVEFLVSFYNNEISEKSEIFDDQFSVERPDGSNFTLKIRSTKLEDSAMYFCASRPAENQPQHFGDGTRLSIL.

The rearrangement uses TRBV10-2 and TRBJ2-1; D might be TRBD1 (6 bases). CDR1 WSHSY and CDR2 SAAADI come from the germline V gene. The CDR3 length is 15 residues. The V end was cut by 3 bases, the J end by 3 bases, with 12 bases between. The CDR3 coding sequence is TGCGCCAGCAGTGACTCGGACAGATTCTACAATGAGCAGTTCTTC. The encoded protein is CASSDSDRFYNEQFF.

This clone was seen just once. The rearrangement joins TRBV4-1 to TRBJ1-1; D is undetermined. In germline, CDR1 is MGHRA, CDR2 YSYEKL. This CDR3 spans 14 amino acids. V lost 4 bases and J 4 bases, leaving 13 bases between the germline ends. The CDR3: CASSRTWRGTEAFF. CDR3 DNA: TGCGCCAGCAGCCGTACGTGGAGAGGCACTGAAGCTTTCTTT.

The V gene is TRBV27, the J gene TRBJ2-7; D is possibly TRBD2 (6 bases). Deletions cut 7 bases from V and 7 bases from J, with 17 bases between. The CDR3 spans 13 residues. The germline V gene has CDR1 MNHEY and CDR2 SMNVEV (reference sequence). In DNA, the CDR3 is TGTGCCAGCACCCAGGGAGGCCGCGGGGAGCAGTACTTC. Amino acid sequence: CASTQGGRGEQYF.